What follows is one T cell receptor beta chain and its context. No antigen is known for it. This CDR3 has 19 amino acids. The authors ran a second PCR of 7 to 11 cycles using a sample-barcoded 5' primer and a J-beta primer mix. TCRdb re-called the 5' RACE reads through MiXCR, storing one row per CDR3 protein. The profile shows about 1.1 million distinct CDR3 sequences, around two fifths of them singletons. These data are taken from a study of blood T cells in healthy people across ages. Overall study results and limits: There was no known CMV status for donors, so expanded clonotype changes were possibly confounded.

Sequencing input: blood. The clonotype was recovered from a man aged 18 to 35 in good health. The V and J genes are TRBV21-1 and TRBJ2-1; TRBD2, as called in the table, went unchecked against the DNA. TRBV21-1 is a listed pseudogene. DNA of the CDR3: TGTGCCAGTCCCTATACTGGGCGGGGGGGCCTTTCCTCCTACAATGAGCAGTTCTTC. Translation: CASPYTGRGGLSSYNEQFF.